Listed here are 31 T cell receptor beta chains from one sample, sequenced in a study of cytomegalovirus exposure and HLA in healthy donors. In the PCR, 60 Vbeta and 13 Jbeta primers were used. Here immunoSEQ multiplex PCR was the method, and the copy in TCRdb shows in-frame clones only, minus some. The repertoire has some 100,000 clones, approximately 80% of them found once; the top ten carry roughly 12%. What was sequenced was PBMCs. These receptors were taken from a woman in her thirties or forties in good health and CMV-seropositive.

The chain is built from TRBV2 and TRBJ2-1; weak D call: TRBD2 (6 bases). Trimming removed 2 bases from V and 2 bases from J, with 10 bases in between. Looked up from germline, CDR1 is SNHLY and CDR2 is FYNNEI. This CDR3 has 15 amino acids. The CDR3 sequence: CASSETGDPYNEQFF. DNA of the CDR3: TGTGCCAGCAGTGAAACGGGGGACCCCTACAATGAGCAGTTCTTC.

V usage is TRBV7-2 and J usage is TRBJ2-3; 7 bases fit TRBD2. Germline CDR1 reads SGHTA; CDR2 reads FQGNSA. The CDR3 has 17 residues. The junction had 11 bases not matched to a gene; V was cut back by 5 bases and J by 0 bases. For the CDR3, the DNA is TGTGCCAGCAGCCGTGTCCCTAGCGGTGCTAGCACAGATACGCAGTATTTT. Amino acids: CASSRVPSGASTDTQYF. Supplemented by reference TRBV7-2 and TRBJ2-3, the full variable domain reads GAGVSQSPSNKVTEKGKDVELRCDPISGHTALYWYRQSLGQGLEFLIYFQGNSAPDKSGLPSDRFSAERTGGSVSTLTIQRTQQEDSAVYLCASSRVPSGASTDTQYFGPGTRLTVL.

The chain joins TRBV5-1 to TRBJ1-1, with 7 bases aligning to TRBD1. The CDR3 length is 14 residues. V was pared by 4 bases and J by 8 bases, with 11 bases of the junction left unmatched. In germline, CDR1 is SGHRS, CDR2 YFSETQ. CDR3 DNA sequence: TGCGCCAGCAGCCCCGGGACAGCAATGCCCGAAGCTTTCTTT. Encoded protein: CASSPGTAMPEAFF.

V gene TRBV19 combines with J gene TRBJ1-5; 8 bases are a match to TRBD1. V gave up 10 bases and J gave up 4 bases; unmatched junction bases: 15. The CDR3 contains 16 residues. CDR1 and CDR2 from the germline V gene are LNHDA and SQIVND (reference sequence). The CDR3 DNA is TGTGCCACCACAGGCCTTGACAGGGGATCAAATCAGCCCCAGCATTTT. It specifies CATTGLDRGSNQPQHF.

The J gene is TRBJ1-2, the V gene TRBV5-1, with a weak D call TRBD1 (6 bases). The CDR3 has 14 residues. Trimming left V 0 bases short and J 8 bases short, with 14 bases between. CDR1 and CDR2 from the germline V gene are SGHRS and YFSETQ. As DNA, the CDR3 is TGCGCCAGCAGCTTGGAAGTTGGGGGCGGCGGCTACACCTTC. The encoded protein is CASSLEVGGGGYTF.

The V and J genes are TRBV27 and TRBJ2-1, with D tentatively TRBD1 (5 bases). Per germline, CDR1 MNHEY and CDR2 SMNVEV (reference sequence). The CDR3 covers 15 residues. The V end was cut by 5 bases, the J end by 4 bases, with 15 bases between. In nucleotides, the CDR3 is TGTGCCAGCAGTCCGCTTGTGGGGCCTTACAATGAGCAGTTCTTC. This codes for CASSPLVGPYNEQFF.

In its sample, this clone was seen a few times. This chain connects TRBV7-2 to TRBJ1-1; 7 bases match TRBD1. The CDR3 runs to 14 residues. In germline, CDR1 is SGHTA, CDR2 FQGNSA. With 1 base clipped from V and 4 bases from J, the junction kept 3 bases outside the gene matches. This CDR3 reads CASSLEGAITEAFF. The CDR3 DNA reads TGTGCCAGCAGCTTAGAGGGGGCGATCACTGAAGCTTTCTTT.

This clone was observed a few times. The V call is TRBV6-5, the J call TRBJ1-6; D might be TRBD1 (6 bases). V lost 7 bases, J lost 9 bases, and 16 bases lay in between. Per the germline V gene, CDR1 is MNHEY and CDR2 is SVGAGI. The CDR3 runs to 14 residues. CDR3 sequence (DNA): TGTGCCAGCACAAACAGGGTTTTGGTTTCACCCCTCCACTTT. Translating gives CASTNRVLVSPLHF.

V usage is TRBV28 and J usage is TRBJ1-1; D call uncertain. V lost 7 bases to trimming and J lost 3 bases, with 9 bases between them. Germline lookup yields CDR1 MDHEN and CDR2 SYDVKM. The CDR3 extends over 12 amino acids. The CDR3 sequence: CASNARDTEAFF. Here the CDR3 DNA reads TGTGCCAGCAATGCGCGGGACACTGAAGCTTTCTTT.

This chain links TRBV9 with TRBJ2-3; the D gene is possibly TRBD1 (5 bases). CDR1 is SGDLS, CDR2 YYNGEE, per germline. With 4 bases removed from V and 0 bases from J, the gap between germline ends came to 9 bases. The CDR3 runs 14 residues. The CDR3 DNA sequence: TGTGCCAGCAGCCAGGGCCGGAGCACAGATACGCAGTATTTT. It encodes CASSQGRSTDTQYF. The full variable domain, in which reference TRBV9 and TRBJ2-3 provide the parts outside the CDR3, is DSGVTQTPKHLITATGQRVTLRCSPRSGDLSVYWYQQSLDQGLQFLIQYYNGEERAKGNILERFSAQQFPDLHSELNLSSLELGDSALYFCASSQGRSTDTQYFGPGTRLTVL.

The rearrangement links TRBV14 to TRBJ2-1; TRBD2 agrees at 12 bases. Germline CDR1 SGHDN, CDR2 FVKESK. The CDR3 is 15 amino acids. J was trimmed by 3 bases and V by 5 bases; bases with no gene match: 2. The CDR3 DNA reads TGTGCCAGCAGCTTACTAGCGGGGGGCTACAATGAGCAGTTCTTC. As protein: CASSLLAGGYNEQFF.

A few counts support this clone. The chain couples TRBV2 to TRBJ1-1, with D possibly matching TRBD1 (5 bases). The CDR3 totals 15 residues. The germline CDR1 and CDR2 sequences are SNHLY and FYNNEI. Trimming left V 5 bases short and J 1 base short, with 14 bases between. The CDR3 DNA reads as TGTGCCAGCAGTCTTATGGGGCAAACGAACACTGAAGCTTTCTTT. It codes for CASSLMGQTNTEAFF.

CDR3 sequence: CASSSQGGKLFF. As DNA, the CDR3 is TGTGCCAGCTCCTCACAAGGGGGAAAACTGTTTTTT. V is TRBV18 and J is TRBJ1-4; possibly TRBD1 for D (6 bases). Germline V gives CDR1 KGHSH, CDR2 LQKENI. V shed 6 bases and J shed 10 bases, with 12 bases lying between them. This CDR3 comprises 12 residues.

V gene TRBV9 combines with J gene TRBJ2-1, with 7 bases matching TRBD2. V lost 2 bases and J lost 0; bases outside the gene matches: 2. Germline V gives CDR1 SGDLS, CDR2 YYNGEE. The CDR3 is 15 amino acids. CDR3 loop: CASSVSGGSYNEQFF. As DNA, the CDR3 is TGTGCCAGCAGCGTTTCGGGGGGCTCCTACAATGAGCAGTTCTTC. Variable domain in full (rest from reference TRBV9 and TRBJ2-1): DSGVTQTPKHLITATGQRVTLRCSPRSGDLSVYWYQQSLDQGLQFLIQYYNGEERAKGNILERFSAQQFPDLHSELNLSSLELGDSALYFCASSVSGGSYNEQFFGPGTRLTVL.

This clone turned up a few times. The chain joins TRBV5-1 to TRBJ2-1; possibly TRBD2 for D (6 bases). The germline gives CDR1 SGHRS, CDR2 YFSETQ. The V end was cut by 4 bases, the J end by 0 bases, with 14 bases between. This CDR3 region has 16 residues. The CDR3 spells CASSPVDGSSYNEQFF. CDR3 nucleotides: TGCGCCAGCAGCCCCGTGGACGGGAGCTCCTACAATGAGCAGTTCTTC.

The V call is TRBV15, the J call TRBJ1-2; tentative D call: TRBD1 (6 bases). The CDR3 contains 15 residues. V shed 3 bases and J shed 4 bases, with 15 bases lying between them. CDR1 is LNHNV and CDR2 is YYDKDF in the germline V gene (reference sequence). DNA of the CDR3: TGTGCCACCAGCAGCGGTGGGGGCGTTCTCTATGGCTACACCTTC. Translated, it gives CATSSGGGVLYGYTF.

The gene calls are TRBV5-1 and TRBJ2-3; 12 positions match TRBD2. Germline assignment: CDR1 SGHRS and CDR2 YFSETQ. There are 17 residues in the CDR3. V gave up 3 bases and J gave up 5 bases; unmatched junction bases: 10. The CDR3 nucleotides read TGCGCCAGCAGCTCAAACCAACTAGCGGGGGGAGGAGATACGCAGTATTTT. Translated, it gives CASSSNQLAGGGDTQYF.

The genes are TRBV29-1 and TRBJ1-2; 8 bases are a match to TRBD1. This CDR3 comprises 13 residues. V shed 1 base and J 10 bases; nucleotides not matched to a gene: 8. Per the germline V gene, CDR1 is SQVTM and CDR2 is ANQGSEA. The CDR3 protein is CSVEVWTGNIYTF. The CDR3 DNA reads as TGCAGCGTTGAAGTGTGGACAGGGAATATCTACACCTTC.

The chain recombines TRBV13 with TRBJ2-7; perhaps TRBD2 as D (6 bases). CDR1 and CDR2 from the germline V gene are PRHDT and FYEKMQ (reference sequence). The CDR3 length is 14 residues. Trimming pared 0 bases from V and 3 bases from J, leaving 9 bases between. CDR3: CASSLGGRYYEQYF. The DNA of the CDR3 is TGTGCCAGCAGCTTAGGGGGGAGGTACTACGAGCAGTACTTC.

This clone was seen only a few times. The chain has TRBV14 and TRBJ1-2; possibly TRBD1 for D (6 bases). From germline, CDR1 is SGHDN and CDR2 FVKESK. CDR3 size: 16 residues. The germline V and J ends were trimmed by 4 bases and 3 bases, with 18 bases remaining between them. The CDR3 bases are TGTGCCAGCAGCCCCACAAGGGGGGGGCTCCACTATGGCTACACCTTC. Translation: CASSPTRGGLHYGYTF.

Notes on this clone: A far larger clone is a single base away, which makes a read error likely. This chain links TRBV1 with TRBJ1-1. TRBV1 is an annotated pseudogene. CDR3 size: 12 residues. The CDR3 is CTSSRGNTEAFF. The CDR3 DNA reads TGCACCAGCAGCCGAGGGAACACTGAAGCTTTCTTT.

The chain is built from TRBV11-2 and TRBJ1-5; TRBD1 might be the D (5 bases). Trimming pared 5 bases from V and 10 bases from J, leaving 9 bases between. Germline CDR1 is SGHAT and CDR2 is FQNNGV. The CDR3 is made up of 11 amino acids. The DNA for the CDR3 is TGTGCCAGCAGCCAAAGGGGACCCCAGCATTTT. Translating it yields CASSQRGPQHF. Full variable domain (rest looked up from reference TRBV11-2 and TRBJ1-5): EAGVAQSPRYKIIEKRQSVAFWCNPISGHATLYWYQQILGQGPKLLIQFQNNGVVDDSQLPKDRFSAERLKGVDSTLKIQPAKLEDSAVYLCASSQRGPQHFGDGTRLSIL.

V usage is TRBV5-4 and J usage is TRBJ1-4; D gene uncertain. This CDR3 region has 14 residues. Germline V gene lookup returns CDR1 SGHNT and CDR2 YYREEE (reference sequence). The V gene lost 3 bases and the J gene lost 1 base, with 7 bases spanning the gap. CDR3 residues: CASSSGITNEKLFF. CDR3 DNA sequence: TGTGCCAGCAGCTCGGGGATAACTAATGAAAAACTGTTTTTT.

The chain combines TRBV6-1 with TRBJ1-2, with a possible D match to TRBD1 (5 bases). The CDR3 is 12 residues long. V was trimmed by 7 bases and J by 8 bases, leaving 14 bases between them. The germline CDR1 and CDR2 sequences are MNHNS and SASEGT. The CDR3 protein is CASTRDRGGYTF. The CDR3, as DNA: TGTGCCAGCACGAGAGACAGAGGAGGCTACACCTTC.

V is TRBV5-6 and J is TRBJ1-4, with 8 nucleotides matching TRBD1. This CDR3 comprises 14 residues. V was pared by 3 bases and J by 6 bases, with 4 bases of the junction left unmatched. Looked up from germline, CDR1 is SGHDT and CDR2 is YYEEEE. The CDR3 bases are TGTGCCAGCAGCTCACAGGGGGTGGATGAAAAACTGTTTTTT. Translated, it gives CASSSQGVDEKLFF.

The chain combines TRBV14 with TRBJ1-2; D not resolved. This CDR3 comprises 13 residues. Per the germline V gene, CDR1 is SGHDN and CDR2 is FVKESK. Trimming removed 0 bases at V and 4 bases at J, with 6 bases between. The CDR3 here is CASSQDLSYGYTF. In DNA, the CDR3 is TGTGCCAGCAGCCAAGATCTAAGCTATGGCTACACCTTC.

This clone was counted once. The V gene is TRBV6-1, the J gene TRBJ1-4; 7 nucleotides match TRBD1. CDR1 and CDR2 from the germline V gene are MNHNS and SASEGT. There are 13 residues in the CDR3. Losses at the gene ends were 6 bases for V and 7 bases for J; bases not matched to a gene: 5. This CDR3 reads CASSPDRVEKLFF. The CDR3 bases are TGTGCCAGCAGCCCAGACAGGGTTGAAAAACTGTTTTTT.

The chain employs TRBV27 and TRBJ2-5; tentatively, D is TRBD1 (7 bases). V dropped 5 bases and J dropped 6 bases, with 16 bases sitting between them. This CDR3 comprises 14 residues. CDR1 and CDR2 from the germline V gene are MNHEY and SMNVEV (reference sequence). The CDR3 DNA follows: TGTGCCAGCAGTCTCAAACAGGGGAGGCAGACCCAGTACTTC. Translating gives CASSLKQGRQTQYF.

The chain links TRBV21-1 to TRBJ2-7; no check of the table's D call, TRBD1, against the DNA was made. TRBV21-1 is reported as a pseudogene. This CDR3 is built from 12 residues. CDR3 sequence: CATRDRDGEQYF. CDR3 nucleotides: TGTGCCACAAGGGACAGGGACGGCGAGCAGTACTTC.

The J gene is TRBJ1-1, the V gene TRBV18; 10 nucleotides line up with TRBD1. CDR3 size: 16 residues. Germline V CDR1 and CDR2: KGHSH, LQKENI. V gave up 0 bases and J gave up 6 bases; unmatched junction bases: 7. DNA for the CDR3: TGTGCCAGCTCACCACCGGTCGACAGGGGGCTTTCTGAAGCTTTCTTT. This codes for CASSPPVDRGLSEAFF. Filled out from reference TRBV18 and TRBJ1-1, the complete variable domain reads NAGVMQNPRHLVRRRGQEARLRCSPMKGHSHVYWYRQLPEEGLKFMVYLQKENIIDESGMPKERFSAEFPKEGPSILRIQQVVRGDSAAYFCASSPPVDRGLSEAFFGQGTRLTVV.

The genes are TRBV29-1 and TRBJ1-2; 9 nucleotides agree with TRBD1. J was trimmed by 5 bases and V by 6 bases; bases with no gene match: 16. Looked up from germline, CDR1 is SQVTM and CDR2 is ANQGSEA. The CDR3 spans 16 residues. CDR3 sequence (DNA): TGCAGCGTCATGAAAACATATGGGACAGGGCCTTATGGCTACACCTTC. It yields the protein CSVMKTYGTGPYGYTF.